This T cell receptor (beta chain) was sequenced in a study of blood T cell repertoires in COVID-19. Overall study context: Samples of COVID-19 (acute and convalescent) were obtained from the United States, Italy and Spain. T cells, B-cell-depleted T cells, or PBMCs supplied cDNA or gDNA.

In the original workflow: Amplification with reference gene primers provided the estimates of nucleated cell counts. The method was immunoSEQ multiplex PCR; TCRdb's version includes in-frame clones alone and lacks a portion of them. V, J and clone size were drawn from that table, and D and trimming were deduced from the DNA. The data contain some 270,000 clones, roughly 82% of them singletons. Seattle's cohort entered during active infection and was followed longitudinally. The length of the CDR3 is 16 residues. Trimming at V came to 0 bases and at J to 6 bases, leaving 8 bases not matched to a gene. Per the germline V gene, CDR1 is LGHNA and CDR2 is YSLEER.

The TCR sequence derives from a woman of 80 years or more with COVID-19, enrolled during active disease. The chain combines TRBV4-3 with TRBJ2-3; 8 bases agree with TRBD2. Sequenced material: peripheral blood. Written as DNA, the CDR3 is TGCGCCAGCAGCCAAGATGGGGCGGGGGGCGGCGATACGCAGTATTTT. Residues: CASSQDGAGGGDTQYF.